Reported below is one T cell receptor (beta chain). These data come from a study of control samples from healthy donors and cancer patients. From germline, CDR1 is SGHTA and CDR2 FQGNSA. V was clipped by 0 bases and J by 6 bases, with 10 bases between them. CDR3 length: 14 amino acids. Data came from immunoSEQ multiplex PCR; TCRdb stores just in-frame clones and leaves some out. The table records some 150,000 clones, roughly nine tenths of them present only once. The material sequenced was blood. The source of this sequence is a woman aged 25 to 39 in good health. The rearrangement links TRBV7-2 to TRBJ2-3; D may be TRBD1 (5 bases). The CDR3 loop is CASSLARARDTQYF. The CDR3 DNA follows: TGTGCCAGCAGCTTAGCCAGGGCGAGGGATACGCAGTATTTT.